This TCR beta chain is drawn from a study of blood T cell repertoires in COVID-19. The overall study: The study drew acute and convalescent COVID-19 samples from the United States, Italy and Spain. In each case, the material was cDNA or gDNA derived from T cells, B-cell-depleted T cells, or PBMCs.

The protocol was immunoSEQ multiplex PCR, while the TCRdb copy is restricted to in-frame clones and leaves out a portion. The table has 250,000 to 300,000 clones, 80% to 90% seen once. The count of this clone is one. This receptor was taken from a woman aged 45-65 years who had recovered from COVID-19. The sample taken for sequencing was PBMCs or T cells enriched from blood (not recorded which).

For the CDR3, the DNA is TGTGCCAGTAGTATGGCAGGGCCGAACACTGAAGCTTTCTTT. Its protein is CASSMAGPNTEAFF. The chain employs TRBV19 and TRBJ1-1, with a weak D call TRBD1 (5 bases). CDR1 and CDR2 from the germline V gene are LNHDA and SQIVND (reference sequence). The CDR3 extends over 14 amino acids. Between the trimmed V and J ends, which lost 3 bases and 1 base, there was a span of 9 bases.